The 20 T cell receptor beta chains below all came from one sample that was sequenced in a study of T cell changes during pregnancy in multiple sclerosis. The data were produced by immunoSEQ multiplex PCR, yet TCRdb's version contains in-frame clones alone and is incomplete. This sample has tens of thousands of clones; more than 85% occur once, and the top ten carry around 2%. The sample consisted of peripheral blood, taken in the first trimester of pregnancy. All receptors derive from a female donor in good health, enrolled as a control in a pregnancy study.

This chain links TRBV14 with TRBJ2-1, with D maybe TRBD2 (5 bases). The CDR3 runs to 12 residues. Per germline, CDR1 SGHDN and CDR2 FVKESK. V was cut by 2 bases and J by 12 bases, with 11 bases left in between. As DNA, the CDR3 is TGTGCCAGCAGCCAAACTTCCCTAGCGCAGTTCTTC. As protein: CASSQTSLAQFF. The whole variable domain, filled in from reference TRBV14 and TRBJ2-1, reads EAGVTQFPSHSVIEKGQTVTLRCDPISGHDNLYWYRRVMGKEIKFLLHFVKESKQDESGMPNNRFLAERTGGTYSTLKVQPAELEDSGVYFCASSQTSLAQFFGPGTRLTVL.

The V call is TRBV9, the J call TRBJ1-6, with TRBD1 matching 8 bases. Germline V gene lookup returns CDR1 SGDLS and CDR2 YYNGEE. Trimming took 3 bases from V and 7 from J; bases not matched to a gene: 6. The CDR3 covers 15 residues. CDR3 sequence: CASSALGQGNSPLHF. CDR3 bases: TGTGCCAGCAGCGCACTTGGACAGGGCAATTCACCCCTCCACTTT.

This rearrangement joins TRBV4-2 to TRBJ1-3; D call uncertain. From germline, CDR1 is LGHNA and CDR2 YNFKEQ. Trimming removed 1 base at V and 3 bases at J, with 10 bases between. CDR3 length: 15 amino acids. The CDR3: CASSQARGDGNTIYF. CDR3 coding DNA: TGTGCCAGCAGCCAAGCACGGGGAGATGGAAACACCATATATTTT.

The J gene is TRBJ1-6, the V gene TRBV4-3, with 8 nucleotides matching TRBD1. J was trimmed by 7 bases and V by 2 bases; bases with no gene match: 4. Germline values: CDR1 LGHNA, CDR2 YSLEER. The CDR3 covers 15 residues. The CDR3 region is CASSQMTGENSPLHF. CDR3 sequence (DNA): TGCGCCAGCAGCCAAATGACAGGGGAGAATTCACCCCTCCACTTT.

V usage is TRBV19 and J usage is TRBJ1-5; D gene ambiguous. CDR3 size: 16 residues. V dropped 5 bases and J dropped 3 bases, with 17 bases sitting between them. Germline CDR1 and CDR2: LNHDA and SQIVND (reference sequence). The CDR3 reads CASSPLKRQLNQPQHF. DNA of the CDR3: TGTGCCAGTAGTCCCTTAAAGAGGCAGCTCAATCAGCCCCAGCATTTT.

This clone was detected once. As DNA, the CDR3 is TGTGCCAGCAGTGTTGGAGGCGAGCAGTACTTC. As protein: CASSVGGEQYF. This chain links TRBV2 with TRBJ2-7; D possibly corresponds to TRBD2 (5 bases). Trimming removed 4 bases at V and 6 bases at J, with 7 bases between. There are 11 residues in the CDR3. Germline V gene lookup returns CDR1 SNHLY and CDR2 FYNNEI.

The chain is built from TRBV5-1 and TRBJ1-1, with no clear D. Trimming shortened V by 2 bases and J by 0 bases, and 5 bases separated the two germline ends. Germline V gene lookup returns CDR1 SGHRS and CDR2 YFSETQ. The CDR3 is 13 amino acids. CDR3 region: CASSFTMNTEAFF. DNA for the CDR3: TGCGCCAGCAGCTTCACAATGAACACTGAAGCTTTCTTT. The complete variable domain, with remaining parts taken from reference TRBV5-1 and TRBJ1-1, reads KAGVTQTPRYLIKTRGQQVTLSCSPISGHRSVSWYQQTPGQGLQFLFEYFSETQRNKGNFPGRFSGRQFSNSRSEMNVSTLELGDSALYLCASSFTMNTEAFFGQGTRLTVV.

V is TRBV4-3 and J is TRBJ2-3; 9 bases are shared with TRBD1. Losses at the gene ends were 4 bases for V and 9 bases for J; bases not matched to a gene: 8. The CDR3 extends over 14 amino acids. Germline V CDR1 and CDR2: LGHNA, YSLEER. CDR3 bases: TGCGCCAGCAGCCGCTACGAGGGACAGGGAACGCAGTATTTT. Protein sequence: CASSRYEGQGTQYF.

The rearrangement uses TRBV5-4 and TRBJ2-5; 10 bases match TRBD2. The CDR3 runs 16 residues. After removal of 3 bases from V and 2 bases from J, the junction contained 7 bases not matched to a gene. Germline V gene lookup returns CDR1 SGHNT and CDR2 YYREEE (reference sequence). The CDR3 reads CASSSQRGGLQETQYF. The CDR3 DNA reads TGTGCCAGCAGCTCCCAGCGGGGGGGCCTTCAAGAGACCCAGTACTTC.

The chain employs TRBV29-1 and TRBJ1-2; 12 bases are a match to TRBD1. Germline V gene data show CDR1 as SQVTM and CDR2 as ANQGSEA. V gave up 0 bases and J gave up 6 bases; unmatched junction bases: 8. The CDR3 length is 16 residues. CDR3 sequence reads: CSVEEFEGQGANGYTF. DNA of the CDR3: TGCAGCGTTGAAGAATTTGAGGGACAGGGGGCGAATGGCTACACCTTC.

This clone was detected only once. The gene calls are TRBV5-4 and TRBJ2-7, with a tentative D call TRBD2 (6 bases). The CDR3 is 15 residues long. V lost 0 bases and J 3 bases, leaving 13 bases between the germline ends. The germline V gene has CDR1 SGHNT and CDR2 YYREEE (reference sequence). The CDR3 DNA reads TGTGCCAGCAGCTTGGGTGGGGGGACTCTCTACGAGCAGTACTTC. It specifies CASSLGGGTLYEQYF. Supplemented by reference TRBV5-4 and TRBJ2-7, the full variable domain reads ETGVTQSPTHLIKTRGQQVTLRCSSQSGHNTVSWYQQALGQGPQFIFQYYREEENGRGNFPPRFSGLQFPNYSSELNVNALELDDSALYLCASSLGGGTLYEQYFGPGTRLTVT.

The rearrangement joins TRBV7-2 to TRBJ2-3; D remains ambiguous. V shed 4 bases and J shed 6 bases, with 11 bases lying between them. The CDR3 is made up of 13 amino acids. Germline assignment: CDR1 SGHTA and CDR2 FQGNSA. CDR3 sequence: CASSSGSGDTQYF. In nucleotides, the CDR3 is TGTGCCAGCAGCTCCGGGTCTGGGGATACGCAGTATTTT.

This chain links TRBV29-1 with TRBJ1-2, with D possibly being TRBD1 (5 bases). Germline values: CDR1 SQVTM, CDR2 ANQGSEA. The length of the CDR3 is 14 residues. V dropped 0 bases and J dropped 3 bases, with 11 bases sitting between them. DNA of the CDR3: TGCAGCGTTGAAGACCCTGGCAGGGACTATGGCTACACCTTC. It yields the protein CSVEDPGRDYGYTF.

The J gene is TRBJ2-6, the V gene TRBV2; D not resolved. CDR1 SNHLY and CDR2 FYNNEI come from the germline V gene. This CDR3 spans 15 amino acids. Deletions cut 5 bases from V and 0 bases from J, with 8 bases between. The DNA for the CDR3 is TGTGCCAGCAGTCGGTACAGCTCTGGGGCCAACGTCCTGACTTTC. The encoded protein is CASSRYSSGANVLTF.

The V gene is TRBV5-4, the J gene TRBJ1-2; the match to TRBD1 covers 9 bases. Germline lookup yields CDR1 SGHNT and CDR2 YYREEE (reference sequence). V dropped 4 bases and J dropped 0; count of bases not matched to a gene: 7. The CDR3 is 16 residues long. CDR3 nucleotide sequence: TGTGCCAGCAGCCCCGGGACAGGGCAAGCTAACTATGGCTACACCTTC. It translates to CASSPGTGQANYGYTF.

The CDR3 sequence: CASRPSPGGGRVTQYF. The CDR3 DNA is TGTGCCAGCAGACCCTCTCCTGGGGGCGGTAGAGTGACCCAGTACTTC. The chain employs TRBV28 and TRBJ2-5; D is possibly TRBD1 (6 bases). The length of the CDR3 is 16 residues. The V gene's germline CDR1 is MDHEN and CDR2 SYDVKM. Trimming stripped 6 bases from V and 7 bases from J, with 24 bases between.

This clone was seen just once. CDR3 DNA sequence: TGTGCCAGCAGTCGTGCTGAAGCTTTCTTT. Its translation: CASSRAEAFF. The chain combines TRBV28 with TRBJ1-1; D not certain. CDR3 length: 10 residues. Germline V gives CDR1 MDHEN, CDR2 SYDVKM. Trimming took 5 bases from V and 6 from J, leaving 4 bases between them.

This chain joins TRBV11-3 and TRBJ2-2; TRBD1 is a possible D gene (5 bases). The CDR3 runs 15 residues. The germline CDR1 and CDR2 sequences are SGHNT and YENEEA. V gave up 5 bases and J gave up 0 bases, with 10 bases separating them. CDR3: CASSRTGPNTGELFF. The DNA for the CDR3 is TGTGCCAGCAGCCGCACAGGCCCGAACACCGGGGAGCTGTTTTTT.

This rearrangement joins TRBV7-8 to TRBJ1-1; the D gene is possibly TRBD1 (6 bases). The CDR3 is 15 residues long. Germline CDR1 SGHVS, CDR2 FQNEAQ. V was cut by 2 bases and J by 6 bases, with 16 bases left in between. The CDR3 loop reads CASSLLPRGQPEAFF. CDR3 bases: TGTGCCAGCAGCTTACTCCCACGCGGACAGCCTGAAGCTTTCTTT.

The J gene is TRBJ1-2, the V gene TRBV12-5; D is unresolved. From germline, CDR1 is LGHNT and CDR2 FRNRAP. V dropped 6 bases and J dropped 5 bases, with 19 bases sitting between them. The CDR3 length is 15 residues. CDR3: CASGPRGGSNYGYTF. The CDR3 DNA reads TGTGCTAGTGGCCCCCGGGGAGGGTCAAATTATGGCTACACCTTC.